This T cell receptor beta chain is from a study of T cell repertoires in cytomegalovirus infection. TCRdb independently ran MiXCR on the reads; one entry per CDR3 protein. The sample yields 300,000 or so distinct CDR3 sequences, about 9.2% seen once. This clonotype came up many times. V lost 4 bases, J lost 8 bases, and 8 bases stayed unmatched. The CDR3 consists of 15 residues. Germline CDR1 reads SGHAT; CDR2 reads FQNNGV. The chain uses TRBV11-2 and TRBJ1-4; 9 nucleotides match TRBD1. Sequencing was carried out using PBMCs. This clonotype was sampled from a human donor in good health (CMV status not recorded). Some clones in this sample may be carry-over from other donors' samples. CDR3 sequence: CASSSLQGAYEKLFF. The CDR3, as DNA: TGTGCCAGCAGCTCCTTACAGGGGGCTTACGAAAAACTGTTTTTT.